This entry describes one T cell receptor beta chain. The antigen is undetermined. The assay was immunoSEQ multiplex PCR, and TCRdb's table has in-frame clones only and misses some. There are roughly 120,000 clones in the sample; 88% occur only once, and about 4.2% lies in the top ten. This CDR3 is 16 amino acids long. Germline V gene data show CDR1 as MNHNY and CDR2 as SVGAGI (reference sequence). Between the trimmed V and J ends, which lost 8 bases and 6 bases, there was a span of 22 bases. This specimen belongs to a study of T cell responses to AZD1222 COVID-19 vaccine. Study-level findings and limits: In a largely white British group with more females than males, clonal diversity was possibly underestimated. With dominance at 160-218 and 743-854, vaccine-associated CD4 TCRs spanned spike. Increased Spike-specific TCR breadth and depth were observed after two AZD1222 doses. Without day 14 samples, only post-peak T cell repertoires were studied.

Sequenced here: peripheral blood, sampled on day 0 of AZD1222 vaccination. The rearrangement uses TRBV6-6 and TRBJ1-4; D might be TRBD1 (6 bases). The TCR comes from an adult in good health. The CDR3: CASSPPLRGGHEKLFF. The CDR3 bases are TGTGCCAGCTCCCCCCCCCTCAGGGGAGGGCATGAAAAACTGTTTTTT.